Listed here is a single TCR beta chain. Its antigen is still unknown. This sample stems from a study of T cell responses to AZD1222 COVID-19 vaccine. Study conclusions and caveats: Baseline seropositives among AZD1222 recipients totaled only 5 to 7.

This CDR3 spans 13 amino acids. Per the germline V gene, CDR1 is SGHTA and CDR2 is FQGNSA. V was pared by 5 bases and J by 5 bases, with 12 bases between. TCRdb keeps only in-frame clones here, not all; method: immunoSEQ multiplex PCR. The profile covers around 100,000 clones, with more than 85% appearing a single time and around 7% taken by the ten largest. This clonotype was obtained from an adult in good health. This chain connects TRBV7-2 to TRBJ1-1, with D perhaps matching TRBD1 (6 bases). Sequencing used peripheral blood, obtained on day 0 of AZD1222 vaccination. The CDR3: CASSQRTGTEAFF. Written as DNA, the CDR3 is TGTGCCAGCAGCCAGAGAACAGGGACTGAAGCTTTCTTT.